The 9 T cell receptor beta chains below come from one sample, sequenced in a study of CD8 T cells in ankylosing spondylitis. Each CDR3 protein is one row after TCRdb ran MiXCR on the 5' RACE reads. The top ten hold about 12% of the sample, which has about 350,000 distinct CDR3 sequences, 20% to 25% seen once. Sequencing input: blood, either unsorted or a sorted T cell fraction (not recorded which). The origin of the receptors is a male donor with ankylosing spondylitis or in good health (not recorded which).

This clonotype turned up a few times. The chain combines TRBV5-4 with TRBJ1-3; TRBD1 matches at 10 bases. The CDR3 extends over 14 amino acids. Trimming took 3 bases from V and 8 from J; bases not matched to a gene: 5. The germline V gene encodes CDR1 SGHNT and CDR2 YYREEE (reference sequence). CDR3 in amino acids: CASSSGQGLDTIYF. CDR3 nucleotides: TGTGCCAGCAGCTCGGGACAGGGGTTGGACACCATATATTTT.

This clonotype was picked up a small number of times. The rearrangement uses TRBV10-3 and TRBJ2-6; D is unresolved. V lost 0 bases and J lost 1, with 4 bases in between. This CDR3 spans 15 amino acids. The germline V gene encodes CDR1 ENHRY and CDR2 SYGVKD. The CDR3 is CAISESGSGANVLTF. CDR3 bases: TGTGCCATCAGTGAGTCGGGGTCTGGGGCCAACGTCCTGACTTTC.

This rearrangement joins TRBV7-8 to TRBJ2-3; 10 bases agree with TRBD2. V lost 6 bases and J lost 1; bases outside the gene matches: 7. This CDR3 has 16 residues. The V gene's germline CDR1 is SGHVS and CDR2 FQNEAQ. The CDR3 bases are TGTGCCAGCAGACCGACTAGCGGGTTTCGCACAGATACGCAGTATTTT. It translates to CASRPTSGFRTDTQYF.

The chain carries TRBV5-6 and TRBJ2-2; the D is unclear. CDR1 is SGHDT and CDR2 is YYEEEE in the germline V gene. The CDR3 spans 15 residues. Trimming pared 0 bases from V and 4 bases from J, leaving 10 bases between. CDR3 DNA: TGTGCCAGCAGCTTGGTTCGGTCAGCCACCGGGGAGCTGTTTTTT. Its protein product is CASSLVRSATGELFF.

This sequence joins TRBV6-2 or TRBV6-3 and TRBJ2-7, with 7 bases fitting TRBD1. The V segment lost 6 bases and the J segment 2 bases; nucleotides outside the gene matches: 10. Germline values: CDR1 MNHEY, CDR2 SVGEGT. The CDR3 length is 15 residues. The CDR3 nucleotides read TGTGCCAGCAGCTCCACGGGACAGATCACCTACGAGCAGTACTTC. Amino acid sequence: CASSSTGQITYEQYF.

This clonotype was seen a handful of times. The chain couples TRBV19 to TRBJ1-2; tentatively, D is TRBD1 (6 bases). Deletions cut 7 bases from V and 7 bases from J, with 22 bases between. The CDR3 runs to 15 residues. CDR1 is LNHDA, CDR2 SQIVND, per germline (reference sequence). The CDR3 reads CASIMFPPGVAGYTF. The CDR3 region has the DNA TGTGCCAGTATCATGTTCCCCCCAGGGGTTGCTGGCTACACCTTC.

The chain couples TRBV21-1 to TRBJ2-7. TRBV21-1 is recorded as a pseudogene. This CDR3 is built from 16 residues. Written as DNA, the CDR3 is TGTGCCAGCAGCAAAAAGTTGGATAAAATGGTCCACGAGCAGTACTTC. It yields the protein CASSKKLDKMVHEQYF.

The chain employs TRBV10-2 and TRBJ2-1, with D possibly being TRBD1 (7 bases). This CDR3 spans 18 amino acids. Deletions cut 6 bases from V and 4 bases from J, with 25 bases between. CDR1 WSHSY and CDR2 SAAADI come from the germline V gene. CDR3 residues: CASSPRTGAGRAYNEQFF. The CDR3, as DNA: TGCGCCAGCAGCCCCCGGACAGGTGCGGGACGAGCATACAATGAGCAGTTCTTC.

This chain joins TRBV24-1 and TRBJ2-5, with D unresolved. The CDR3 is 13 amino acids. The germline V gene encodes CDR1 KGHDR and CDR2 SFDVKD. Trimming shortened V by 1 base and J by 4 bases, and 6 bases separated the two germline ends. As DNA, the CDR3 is TGTGCCACCAGTGATTTTCACCGAGAGACCCAGTACTTC. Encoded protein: CATSDFHRETQYF.